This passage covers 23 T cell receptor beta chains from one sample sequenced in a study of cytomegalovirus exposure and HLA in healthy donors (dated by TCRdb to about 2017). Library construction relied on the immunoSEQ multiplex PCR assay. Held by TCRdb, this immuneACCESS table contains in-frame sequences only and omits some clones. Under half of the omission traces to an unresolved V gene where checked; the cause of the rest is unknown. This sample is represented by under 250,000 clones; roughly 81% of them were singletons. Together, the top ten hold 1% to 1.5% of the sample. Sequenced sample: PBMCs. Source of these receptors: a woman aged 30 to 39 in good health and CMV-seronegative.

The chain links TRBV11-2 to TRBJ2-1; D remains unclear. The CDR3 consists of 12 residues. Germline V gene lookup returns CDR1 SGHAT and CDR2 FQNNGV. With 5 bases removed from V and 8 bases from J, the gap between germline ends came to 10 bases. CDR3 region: CASSPLVHEQFF. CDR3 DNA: TGTGCCAGCAGCCCGTTAGTCCATGAGCAGTTCTTC.

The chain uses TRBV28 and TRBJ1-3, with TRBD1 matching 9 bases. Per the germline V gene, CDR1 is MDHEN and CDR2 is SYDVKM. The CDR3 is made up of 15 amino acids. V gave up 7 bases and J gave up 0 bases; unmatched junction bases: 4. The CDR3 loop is CASIADRGSGNTIYF. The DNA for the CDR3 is TGTGCCAGCATCGCGGACAGGGGCTCTGGAAACACCATATATTTT.

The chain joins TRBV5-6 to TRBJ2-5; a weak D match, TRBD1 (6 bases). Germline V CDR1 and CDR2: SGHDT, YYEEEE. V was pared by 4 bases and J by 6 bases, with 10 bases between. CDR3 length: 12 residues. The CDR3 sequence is CASSLGGKTQYF. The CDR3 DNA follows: TGTGCCAGCAGCCTAGGGGGAAAGACCCAGTACTTC.

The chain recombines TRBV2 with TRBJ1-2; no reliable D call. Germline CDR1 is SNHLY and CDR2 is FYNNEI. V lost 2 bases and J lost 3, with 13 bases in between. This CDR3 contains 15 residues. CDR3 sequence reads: CASSESQAGHYGYTF. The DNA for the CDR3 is TGTGCCAGCAGTGAAAGTCAGGCGGGCCACTATGGCTACACCTTC.

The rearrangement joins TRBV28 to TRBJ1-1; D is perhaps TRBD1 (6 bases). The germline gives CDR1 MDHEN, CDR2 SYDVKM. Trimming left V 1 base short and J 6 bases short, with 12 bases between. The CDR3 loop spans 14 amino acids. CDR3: CASSLLDRDAEAFF. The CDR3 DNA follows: TGTGCCAGCAGTTTATTGGACAGAGACGCTGAAGCTTTCTTT.

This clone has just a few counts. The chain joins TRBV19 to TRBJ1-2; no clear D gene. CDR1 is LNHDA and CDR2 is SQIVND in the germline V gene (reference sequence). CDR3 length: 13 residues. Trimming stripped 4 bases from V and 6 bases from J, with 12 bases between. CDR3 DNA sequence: TGTGCCAGTAGTACGGGGATACCTCATGGCTACACCTTC. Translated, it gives CASSTGIPHGYTF.

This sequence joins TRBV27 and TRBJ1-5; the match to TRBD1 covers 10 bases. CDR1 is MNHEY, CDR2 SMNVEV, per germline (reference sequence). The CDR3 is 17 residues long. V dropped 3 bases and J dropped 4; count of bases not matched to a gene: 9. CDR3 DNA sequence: TGTGCCAGCAGTTTCTGTCTCGGGACAGGGGATAATCAGCCCCAGCATTTT. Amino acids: CASSFCLGTGDNQPQHF.

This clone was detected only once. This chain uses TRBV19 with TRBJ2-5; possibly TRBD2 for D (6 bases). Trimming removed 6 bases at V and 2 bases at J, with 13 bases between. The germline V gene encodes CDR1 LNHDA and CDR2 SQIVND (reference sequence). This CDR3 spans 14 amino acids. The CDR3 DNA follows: TGTGCCAGTAGACGTTCGGGGGATCAAGAGACCCAGTACTTC. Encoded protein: CASRRSGDQETQYF.

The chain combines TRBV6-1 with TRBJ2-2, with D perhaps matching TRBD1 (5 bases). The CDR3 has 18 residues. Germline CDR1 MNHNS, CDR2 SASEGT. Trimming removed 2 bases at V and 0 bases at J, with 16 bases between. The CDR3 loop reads CASSERWAGFANTGELFF. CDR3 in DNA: TGTGCCAGCAGTGAAAGATGGGCAGGGTTCGCGAACACCGGGGAGCTGTTTTTT.

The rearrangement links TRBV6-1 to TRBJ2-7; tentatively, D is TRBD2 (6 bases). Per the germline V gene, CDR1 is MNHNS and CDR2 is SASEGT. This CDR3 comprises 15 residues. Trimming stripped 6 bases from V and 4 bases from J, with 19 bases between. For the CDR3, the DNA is TGTGCCAGCAGCGCCAGCGGAGGGTTCGGTTACGAGCAGTACTTC. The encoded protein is CASSASGGFGYEQYF.

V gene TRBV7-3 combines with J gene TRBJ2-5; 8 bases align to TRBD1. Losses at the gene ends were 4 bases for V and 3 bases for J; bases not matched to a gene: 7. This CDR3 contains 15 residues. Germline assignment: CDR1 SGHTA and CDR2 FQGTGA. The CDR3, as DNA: TGTGCCAGCAGCTCCCGTGAGACAGGGGAAGAGACCCAGTACTTC. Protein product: CASSSRETGEETQYF.

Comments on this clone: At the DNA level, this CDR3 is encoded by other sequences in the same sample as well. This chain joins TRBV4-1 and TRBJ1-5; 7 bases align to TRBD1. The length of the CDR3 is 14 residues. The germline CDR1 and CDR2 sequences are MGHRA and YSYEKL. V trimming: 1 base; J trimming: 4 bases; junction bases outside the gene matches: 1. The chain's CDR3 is CASSQGQGNQPQHF. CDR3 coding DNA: TGCGCCAGCAGCCAAGGACAGGGTAATCAGCCCCAGCATTTT.

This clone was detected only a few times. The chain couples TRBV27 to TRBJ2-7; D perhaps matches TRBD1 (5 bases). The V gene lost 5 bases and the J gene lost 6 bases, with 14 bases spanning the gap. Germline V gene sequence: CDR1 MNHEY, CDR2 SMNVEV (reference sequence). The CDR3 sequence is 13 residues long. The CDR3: CASSPLDSSEQYF. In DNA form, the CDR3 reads TGTGCCAGCAGTCCCCTTGACAGTTCCGAGCAGTACTTC.

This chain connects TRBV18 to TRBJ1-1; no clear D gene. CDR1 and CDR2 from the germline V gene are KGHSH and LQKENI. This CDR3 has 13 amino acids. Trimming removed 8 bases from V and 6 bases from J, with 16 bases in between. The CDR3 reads CASIRAFGAEAFF. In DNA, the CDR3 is TGTGCCAGCATCCGGGCGTTCGGGGCTGAAGCTTTCTTT.

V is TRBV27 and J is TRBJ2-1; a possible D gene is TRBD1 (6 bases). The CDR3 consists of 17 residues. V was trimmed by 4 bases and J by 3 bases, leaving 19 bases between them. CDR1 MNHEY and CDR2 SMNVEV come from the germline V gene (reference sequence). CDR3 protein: CASSSSTGTYFYNEQFF. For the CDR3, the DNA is TGTGCCAGCAGTTCCTCCACCGGGACATACTTCTACAATGAGCAGTTCTTC.

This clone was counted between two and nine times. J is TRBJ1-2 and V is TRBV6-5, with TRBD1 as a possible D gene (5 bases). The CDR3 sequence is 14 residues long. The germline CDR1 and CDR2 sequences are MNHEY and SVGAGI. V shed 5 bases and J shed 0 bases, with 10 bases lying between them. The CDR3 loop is CASSRQSPNYGYTF. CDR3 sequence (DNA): TGTGCCAGCAGTAGACAGTCGCCTAACTATGGCTACACCTTC.

The CDR3 DNA is TGCGCCAGCAGCCGGGACAGTTCCAAAAACATTCAGTACTTC. This sequence encodes CASSRDSSKNIQYF. The chain has TRBV5-1 and TRBJ2-4; 7 bases map to TRBD1. The CDR3 has 14 residues. Germline assignment: CDR1 SGHRS and CDR2 YFSETQ. V lost 4 bases to trimming and J lost 2 bases; unmatched junction nucleotides: 3.

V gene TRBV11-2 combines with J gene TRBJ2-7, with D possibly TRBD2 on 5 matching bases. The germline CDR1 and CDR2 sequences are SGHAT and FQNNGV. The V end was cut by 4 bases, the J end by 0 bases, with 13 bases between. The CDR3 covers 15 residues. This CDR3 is CASSSVKGSSYEQYF. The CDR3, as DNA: TGTGCCAGCAGCTCCGTCAAAGGGAGCTCCTACGAGCAGTACTTC.

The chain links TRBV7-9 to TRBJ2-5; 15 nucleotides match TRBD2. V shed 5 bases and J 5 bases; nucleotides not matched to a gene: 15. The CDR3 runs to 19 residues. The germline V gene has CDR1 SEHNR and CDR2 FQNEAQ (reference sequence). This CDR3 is CASSTRTSGGAIRMETQYF. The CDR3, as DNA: TGTGCCAGCAGCACCCGGACTAGCGGGGGGGCAATAAGAATGGAGACCCAGTACTTC.

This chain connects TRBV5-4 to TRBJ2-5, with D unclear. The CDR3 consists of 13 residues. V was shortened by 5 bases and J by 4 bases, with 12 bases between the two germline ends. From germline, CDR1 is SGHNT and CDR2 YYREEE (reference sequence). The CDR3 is CASSSSETETQYF. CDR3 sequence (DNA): TGTGCCAGCAGTAGTTCCGAAACAGAGACCCAGTACTTC.

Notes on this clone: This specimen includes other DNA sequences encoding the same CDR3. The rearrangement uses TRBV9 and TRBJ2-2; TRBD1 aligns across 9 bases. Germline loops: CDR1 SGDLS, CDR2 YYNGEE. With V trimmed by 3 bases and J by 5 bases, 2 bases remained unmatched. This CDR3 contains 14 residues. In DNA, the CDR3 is TGTGCCAGCAGCGCGACAGGGGGGACCGGGGAGCTGTTTTTT. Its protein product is CASSATGGTGELFF. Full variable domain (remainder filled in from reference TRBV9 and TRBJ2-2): DSGVTQTPKHLITATGQRVTLRCSPRSGDLSVYWYQQSLDQGLQFLIQYYNGEERAKGNILERFSAQQFPDLHSELNLSSLELGDSALYFCASSATGGTGELFFGEGSRLTVL.

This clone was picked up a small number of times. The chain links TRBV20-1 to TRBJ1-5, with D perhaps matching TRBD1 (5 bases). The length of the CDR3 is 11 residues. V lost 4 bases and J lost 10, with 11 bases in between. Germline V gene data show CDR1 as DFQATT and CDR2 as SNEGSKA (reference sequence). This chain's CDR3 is CSAIDSQPQHF. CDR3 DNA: TGCAGTGCTATCGACAGTCAACCCCAGCATTTT.

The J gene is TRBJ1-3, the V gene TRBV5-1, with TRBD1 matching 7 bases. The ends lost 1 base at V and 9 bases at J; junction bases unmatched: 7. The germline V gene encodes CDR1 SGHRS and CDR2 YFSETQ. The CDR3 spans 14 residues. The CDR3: CASSLTGGDSTIYF. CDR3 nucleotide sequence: TGCGCCAGCAGCTTGACTGGCGGGGACAGCACCATATATTTT.